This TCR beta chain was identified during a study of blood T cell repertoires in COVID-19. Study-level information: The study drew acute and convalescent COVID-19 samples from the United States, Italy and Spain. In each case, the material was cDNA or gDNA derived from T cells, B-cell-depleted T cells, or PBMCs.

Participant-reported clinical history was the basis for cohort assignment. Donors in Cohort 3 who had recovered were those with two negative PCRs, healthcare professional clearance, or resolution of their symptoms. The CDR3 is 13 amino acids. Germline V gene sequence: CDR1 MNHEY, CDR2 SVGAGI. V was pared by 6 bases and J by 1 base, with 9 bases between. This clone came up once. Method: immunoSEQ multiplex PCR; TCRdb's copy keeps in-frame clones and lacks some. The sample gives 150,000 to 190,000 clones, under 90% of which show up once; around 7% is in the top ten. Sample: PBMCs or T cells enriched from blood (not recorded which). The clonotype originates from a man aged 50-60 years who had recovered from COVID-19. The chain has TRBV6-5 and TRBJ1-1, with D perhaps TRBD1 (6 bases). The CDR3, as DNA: TGTGCCAGCAGACAGGGTCCGAACACTGAAGCTTTCTTT. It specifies CASRQGPNTEAFF.